The clone carrying this T cell receptor beta chain was observed once. What it recognizes is unknown. This sample was included in a study of Graves' ophthalmopathy and Graves' hyperthyroidism. Study results and caveats: Prediction of ophthalmopathy progression reached roughly 70% sensitivity and about 72% specificity.

V lost 0 bases to trimming and J lost 9 bases, with 14 bases between them. The CDR3 sequence is 14 residues long. Germline CDR1 is SGHDN and CDR2 is FVKESK. From RNA, the CDR3 regions of TCR beta chains were amplified and sequenced. Investigators did first-round RT-PCR with HTBI primers, then second-round multiplex PCR. A single record per CDR3 protein comes from TCRdb applying MiXCR to the multiplex PCR reads. In the table there are 450,000 to 600,000 distinct CDR3 sequences, approximately 37% of which are singletons. Enrollment excluded any patients with other autoimmune diseases, uncontrolled infections, pregnancy or lactation.

The rearrangement joins TRBV14 to TRBJ2-5; perhaps TRBD2 as D (6 bases). The sequencing sample was made of peripheral blood or thyroid tissue (not recorded which). This TCR was recovered from an adult man with Graves' hyperthyroidism. The CDR3 is CASSQDVDGEAQYF. CDR3 sequence (DNA): TGTGCCAGCAGCCAAGATGTGGACGGGGAGGCCCAGTACTTC.